A single sample gave rise to the 27 T cell receptor beta chains below, sequenced in a study of T cell responses to AZD1222 COVID-19 vaccine. Profiled with immunoSEQ multiplex PCR; TCRdb holds only in-frame clones, not every one. This sample has roughly 49,000 clones, with approximately 80% found just once. Sequencing used peripheral blood, obtained on day 0 of AZD1222 vaccination. All receptors derive from an adult in good health.

The chain couples TRBV6-1 to TRBJ2-1, with D possibly called TRBD1 or TRBD2 (5 bases each). Germline V lookup: CDR1 MNHNS, CDR2 SASEGT. With 0 bases removed from V and 6 bases from J, the gap between germline ends came to 15 bases. The CDR3 has 16 amino acids. The CDR3 here is CASSEALGARGNEQFF. DNA of the CDR3: TGTGCCAGCAGTGAAGCGCTCGGGGCCCGAGGCAATGAGCAGTTCTTC.

The chain carries TRBV9 and TRBJ1-2; D is unclear. The CDR3 has 16 amino acids. Trimming pared 0 bases from V and 3 bases from J, leaving 15 bases between. CDR1 and CDR2 from the germline V gene are SGDLS and YYNGEE. The CDR3 is CASSVDGGVGDYGYTF. The CDR3 DNA reads TGTGCCAGCAGCGTAGACGGCGGCGTTGGTGACTATGGCTACACCTTC. The full variable domain, rest sourced from reference TRBV9 and TRBJ1-2, is DSGVTQTPKHLITATGQRVTLRCSPRSGDLSVYWYQQSLDQGLQFLIQYYNGEERAKGNILERFSAQQFPDLHSELNLSSLELGDSALYFCASSVDGGVGDYGYTFGSGTRLTVV.

The genes are TRBV4-2 and TRBJ2-3; D uncertain. The CDR3 runs to 14 residues. Per the germline V gene, CDR1 is LGHNA and CDR2 is YNFKEQ. Trimming removed 1 base from V and 1 base from J, with 6 bases in between. The CDR3 protein is CASSQGLGTDTQYF. The DNA of the CDR3 is TGTGCCAGCAGCCAAGGCCTCGGCACAGATACGCAGTATTTT.

This clone was picked up one time. The V and J genes are TRBV30 and TRBJ1-5; TRBD1 matches at 7 bases. J was trimmed by 4 bases and V by 0 bases; bases with no gene match: 3. Germline assignment: CDR1 GTSNPN and CDR2 SVGIG (reference sequence). The CDR3 is 14 residues long. The DNA of the CDR3 is TGTGCCTGGAGTGTAATGACAGGGAATCAGCCCCAGCATTTT. Amino acid sequence: CAWSVMTGNQPQHF.

This chain uses TRBV6-5 with TRBJ1-6, with D maybe TRBD1 (6 bases). The germline V gene encodes CDR1 MNHEY and CDR2 SVGAGI. V gave up 7 bases and J gave up 7 bases, with 17 bases separating them. The CDR3 sequence is 15 residues long. CDR3 region: CASNLLGDNNSPLHF. The CDR3 bases are TGTGCCAGCAATCTCCTGGGGGACAACAATTCACCCCTCCACTTT.

This clone was seen only once. The CDR3 sequence is CASSPRGVSSYNSPLHF. DNA for the CDR3: TGTGCCAGCAGTCCGAGGGGGGTGAGCTCCTATAATTCACCCCTCCACTTT. This chain uses TRBV28 with TRBJ1-6, with D perhaps TRBD1 (6 bases). CDR3 length equals 17 residues. Germline CDR1 reads MDHEN; CDR2 reads SYDVKM. V was pared by 5 bases and J by 0 bases, with 14 bases between.

J is TRBJ1-5 and V is TRBV7-2; D is uncertain. The CDR3 sequence is 14 residues long. Trimming removed 0 bases from V and 3 bases from J, with 6 bases in between. Germline assignment: CDR1 SGHTA and CDR2 FQGNSA. The CDR3 is CASSLAGDNQPQHF. Here the CDR3 DNA reads TGTGCCAGCAGCTTAGCCGGGGACAATCAGCCCCAGCATTTT.

This clone was recorded only once. The chain is built from TRBV10-3 and TRBJ1-2; 9 bases line up with TRBD1. The junction had 5 bases not matched to a gene; V was cut back by 6 bases and J by 6 bases. The CDR3 loop spans 13 amino acids. Germline V gene sequence: CDR1 ENHRY, CDR2 SYGVKD. CDR3 sequence (DNA): TGTGCCATCAGGGAGAGACAGGGGGATGGCTACACCTTC. Translating it yields CAIRERQGDGYTF.

The V gene is TRBV6-2 or TRBV6-3, the J gene TRBJ2-1, with D unresolved. This CDR3 is 13 amino acids long. Germline CDR1 and CDR2: MNHEY and SVGEGT. V was clipped by 0 bases and J by 6 bases, with 6 bases between them. CDR3: CASSYSYLNEQFF. The CDR3 DNA reads TGTGCCAGCAGTTACTCGTATCTCAATGAGCAGTTCTTC.

The chain employs TRBV5-4 and TRBJ1-5; TRBD1 matches at 8 bases. J lost 0 bases, V lost 1 base, and 12 bases had no gene match. The CDR3 spans 19 residues. CDR1 is SGHNT, CDR2 YYREEE, per germline (reference sequence). CDR3 sequence: CASSLMTGAKDYSNQPQHF. The CDR3 bases are TGTGCCAGCAGCTTGATGACAGGGGCGAAAGATTATAGCAATCAGCCCCAGCATTTT.

This clone has a single count. The chain couples TRBV28 to TRBJ1-2; possible D gene TRBD1, 5 bases. CDR1 MDHEN and CDR2 SYDVKM come from the germline V gene. This CDR3 is built from 14 residues. V shed 6 bases and J shed 2 bases, with 13 bases lying between them. The CDR3 coding sequence is TGTGCCAGCAGCCAAATGGACACCAACTATGGCTACACCTTC. Protein product: CASSQMDTNYGYTF.

This rearrangement joins TRBV3-1 (or the pseudogene TRBV3-2) to TRBJ1-6; D remains unclear. V was shortened by 4 bases and J by 7 bases, with 14 bases between the two germline ends. This CDR3 region has 15 residues. Germline loops: CDR1 LGHDT, CDR2 YNNKEL (reference sequence). The CDR3 DNA follows: TGTGCCAGCAGCCGGACTACACGACCGAATTCACCCCTCCACTTT. This encodes CASSRTTRPNSPLHF.

The chain couples TRBV4-1 to TRBJ1-4; D remains unclear. Trimming left V 11 bases short and J 3 bases short, with 13 bases between. The CDR3 consists of 13 residues. Germline V lookup: CDR1 MGHRA, CDR2 YSYEKL. This CDR3 reads CALYGVSNEKLFF. The CDR3 region has the DNA TGCGCCCTCTACGGGGTTTCTAATGAAAAACTGTTTTTT.

The chain couples TRBV5-1 to TRBJ1-2; maybe TRBD1 (5 bases). Trimming shortened V by 4 bases and J by 0 bases, and 10 bases separated the two germline ends. CDR3 length: 14 residues. The germline V gene has CDR1 SGHRS and CDR2 YFSETQ. As DNA, the CDR3 is TGCGCCAGCAGCGTTGCACAGGCTAACTATGGCTACACCTTC. It is translated as CASSVAQANYGYTF.

DNA for the CDR3: TGCGCCAGCAGTGAGAGTGTGGGGCCCTGGACCGACAATGAGCAGTTCTTC. Its protein is CASSESVGPWTDNEQFF. The rearrangement uses TRBV10-2 and TRBJ2-1; tentatively, D is TRBD1 (5 bases). This CDR3 is built from 17 residues. CDR1 WSHSY and CDR2 SAAADI come from the germline V gene. V was clipped by 2 bases and J by 5 bases, with 19 bases between them.

This clone is deemed medium-sized. This chain joins TRBV7-9 and TRBJ2-7; tentative D call: TRBD1 (6 bases). With 1 base removed from V and 0 bases from J, the gap between germline ends came to 7 bases. The germline V gene has CDR1 SEHNR and CDR2 FQNEAQ (reference sequence). CDR3 length: 14 residues. Written as DNA, the CDR3 is TGTGCCAGCAGCTTAGTGGACAGCTCCTACGAGCAGTACGTC. Translating gives CASSLVDSSYEQYV.

This chain links TRBV7-8 with TRBJ2-3; D remains ambiguous. With 1 base removed from V and 2 bases from J, the gap between germline ends came to 7 bases. CDR1 SGHVS and CDR2 FQNEAQ come from the germline V gene. The CDR3 covers 14 residues. Here the CDR3 reads CASSLEGFTDTQYF. CDR3 DNA: TGTGCCAGCAGCTTAGAAGGATTCACAGATACGCAGTATTTT.

The chain combines TRBV20-1 with TRBJ1-2; D is uncertain. Trimming cost V 1 base and J 5 bases, with 5 bases left between them. This CDR3 spans 11 amino acids. Germline V lookup: CDR1 DFQATT, CDR2 SNEGSKA (reference sequence). The CDR3: CSARVGYGYTF. The CDR3, as DNA: TGCAGTGCTAGAGTCGGATATGGCTACACCTTC.

V and J are TRBV29-1 and TRBJ1-5; D unresolved. The CDR3 covers 12 residues. Trimming pared 4 bases from V and 4 bases from J, leaving 8 bases between. Germline CDR1 and CDR2: SQVTM and ANQGSEA. The CDR3 loop reads CSVGGANQPQHF. CDR3 nucleotide sequence: TGCAGCGTTGGAGGCGCAAATCAGCCCCAGCATTTT.

The chain carries TRBV24-1 and TRBJ2-6; D gene uncertain. The germline V gene has CDR1 KGHDR and CDR2 SFDVKD. With 7 bases removed from V and 0 bases from J, the gap between germline ends came to 9 bases. CDR3 length equals 15 residues. CDR3 protein: CATSSSSSGANVLTF. Here the CDR3 DNA reads TGTGCCACCAGCTCCTCCAGCTCTGGGGCCAACGTCCTGACTTTC.

CDR3 region: CASSVTSGGAYNEQFF. The DNA of the CDR3 is TGTGCCAGCAGTGTTACTAGCGGGGGGGCCTACAATGAGCAGTTCTTC. The chain uses TRBV6-1 and TRBJ2-1; 13 nucleotides line up with TRBD2. From germline, CDR1 is MNHNS and CDR2 SASEGT. The V segment lost 4 bases and the J segment 2 bases; nucleotides outside the gene matches: 2. The CDR3 is 16 amino acids.

The chain has TRBV6-5 and TRBJ2-5, with 8 bases aligning to TRBD1. J was trimmed by 4 bases and V by 4 bases; bases with no gene match: 8. In germline, CDR1 is MNHEY, CDR2 SVGAGI. The CDR3 loop spans 15 amino acids. The CDR3 is CASSFMTGAGETQYF. DNA of the CDR3: TGTGCCAGCAGTTTTATGACAGGGGCAGGAGAGACCCAGTACTTC.

The J gene is TRBJ2-5, the V gene TRBV7-9; the match to TRBD2 covers 11 bases. V lost 5 bases and J lost 4; bases outside the gene matches: 9. Germline values: CDR1 SEHNR, CDR2 FQNEAQ (reference sequence). The CDR3 is 16 amino acids. The CDR3 nucleotides read TGTGCCAGCAGCCCCGAGGGACTAGCGGCCTCAGAGACCCAGTACTTC. Translating it yields CASSPEGLAASETQYF.

The chain is built from TRBV5-5 and TRBJ2-7, with D unresolved. CDR3 length: 12 amino acids. The V end was cut by 2 bases, the J end by 1 base, with 4 bases between. Per germline, CDR1 SGHKS and CDR2 YYEKEE (reference sequence). Here the CDR3 DNA reads TGTGCCAGCAGCTTACCATCCTACGAGCAGTACGTC. This gives the protein CASSLPSYEQYV.

J is TRBJ1-3 and V is TRBV19; D call uncertain. V lost 6 bases and J lost 0, with 9 bases in between. CDR1 and CDR2 (germline): LNHDA, SQIVND (reference sequence). This CDR3 contains 14 residues. As DNA, the CDR3 is TGTGCCAGTAGAAGGGAGAGCTCTGGAAACACCATATATTTT. It translates to CASRRESSGNTIYF.

This clone came up once. The chain links TRBV15 to TRBJ1-5; TRBD1 matches at 7 bases. J lost 1 base, V lost 3 bases, and 6 bases had no gene match. Germline loops: CDR1 LNHNV, CDR2 YYDKDF (reference sequence). This CDR3 spans 16 amino acids. The CDR3 nucleotides read TGTGCCACCAGCAGCGGGACAGCTAGGAGCAATCAGCCCCAGCATTTT. It codes for CATSSGTARSNQPQHF.

This clone was detected only a few times. The rearrangement links TRBV11-3 to TRBJ2-2; D uncertain. The CDR3 totals 12 residues. Looked up from germline, CDR1 is SGHNT and CDR2 is YENEEA. V was trimmed by 3 bases and J by 4 bases, leaving 3 bases between them. CDR3 DNA sequence: TGTGCCAGCAGCTTCTCCACCGGGGAGCTGTTTTTT. This gives the protein CASSFSTGELFF.